Listed below are T cell receptor beta chains from one sample, sequenced in a study of control samples from healthy donors and cancer patients. Produced via immunoSEQ multiplex PCR; TCRdb's table is partial and in-frame only. The repertoire has about 89,000 clones, about 84% of them found once; the top ten carry around 2.1%. What was sequenced was blood. The source of these receptors is a woman aged 40 to 50 in good health. CDR3s include the opening cysteine and the closing phenylalanine or tryptophan. Each record gives: CDR3 protein, CDR3 DNA, CDR3 length, clone size, V gene, J gene, D gene. A D gene is named only where the DNA matches it firmly. The size field is filled for only some rows; it gives once, few, many or a size class.

CDR3 protein: CASSVEAEQFF; CDR3 DNA: TGTGCCAGCAGCGTCGAGGCTGAGCAGTTCTTC; CDR3 length: 11; clone size: NA; V gene: TRBV14; J gene: TRBJ2-1; D gene: NA
CDR3 protein: CASSIDLSGGGGYTF; CDR3 DNA: TGTGCCAGTAGTATAGATCTGTCAGGCGGAGGCGGCTACACCTTC; CDR3 length: 15; clone size: NA; V gene: TRBV19; J gene: TRBJ1-2; D gene: NA
CDR3 protein: CASSLPGGIDKNIQYF; CDR3 DNA: TGTGCCAGCAGCCTCCCCGGAGGAATCGACAAAAACATTCAGTACTTC; CDR3 length: 16; clone size: NA; V gene: TRBV7-9; J gene: TRBJ2-4; D gene: NA
CDR3 protein: CAGNQGTEGSGYTF; CDR3 DNA: TGTGCCGGCAACCAGGGAACGGAGGGTTCTGGCTACACCTTC; CDR3 length: 14; clone size: NA; V gene: TRBV2; J gene: TRBJ1-2; D gene: NA
CDR3 protein: CASSSLRREAFF; CDR3 DNA: TGTGCCAGCAGTTCTCTGCGCAGAGAAGCTTTCTTT; CDR3 length: 12; clone size: NA; V gene: TRBV25-1; J gene: TRBJ1-1; D gene: NA
CDR3 protein: CATSDSARGSHEQYF; CDR3 DNA: TGTGCCACCAGTGATTCCGCCAGGGGTTCCCACGAGCAGTACTTC; CDR3 length: 15; clone size: NA; V gene: TRBV24-1; J gene: TRBJ2-7; D gene: NA
CDR3 protein: CASTPGGAAYGYTF; CDR3 DNA: TGTGCCAGCACCCCGGGGGGGGCGGCCTATGGCTACACCTTC; CDR3 length: 14; clone size: NA; V gene: TRBV2; J gene: TRBJ1-2; D gene: NA
CDR3 protein: CASSPVVLAGASYEQYF; CDR3 DNA: TGTGCCAGCAGCCCCGTTGTTTTAGCGGGGGCCTCCTACGAGCAGTACTTC; CDR3 length: 17; clone size: NA; V gene: TRBV3-1/TRBV3-2; J gene: TRBJ2-7; D gene: TRBD2
CDR3 protein: CASSLLAGTDTQYF; CDR3 DNA: TGTGCCAGCAGCTTACTAGCGGGGACAGATACGCAGTATTTT; CDR3 length: 14; clone size: few; V gene: TRBV7-3; J gene: TRBJ2-3; D gene: TRBD2
CDR3 protein: CATSRDTGGEQYF; CDR3 DNA: TGTGCCACCAGCAGAGATACAGGAGGCGAGCAGTACTTC; CDR3 length: 13; clone size: NA; V gene: TRBV15; J gene: TRBJ2-7; D gene: NA
CDR3 protein: CASSYSREQPYTF; CDR3 DNA: TGTGCCAGCAGTTACTCGAGGGAGCAACCCTACACCTTC; CDR3 length: 13; clone size: NA; V gene: TRBV6-5; J gene: TRBJ1-2; D gene: NA
CDR3 protein: CASSLLLPRGYTF; CDR3 DNA: TGTGCCAGCAGCTTGTTGCTCCCCCGCGGCTACACCTTC; CDR3 length: 13; clone size: once; V gene: TRBV5-8; J gene: TRBJ1-2; D gene: NA
CDR3 protein: CASSEGYLREDTQYF; CDR3 DNA: TGCGCCAGCAGCGAGGGCTACCTGAGAGAGGATACGCAGTATTTT; CDR3 length: 15; clone size: NA; V gene: TRBV5-1; J gene: TRBJ2-3; D gene: NA